This note documents a single T cell receptor (beta chain) sequence. Its antigen is still unknown. Unique molecular identifiers were attached to individual cDNA molecules during library preparation. TCRdb re-analysed the RACE reads in MiXCR, keeping a single row per CDR3 protein. The table has under 200,000 distinct CDR3 sequences, just under 30% seen once. Trimming removed 5 bases at V and 2 bases at J, with 10 bases between. Germline V gene lookup returns CDR1 MDHEN and CDR2 SYDVKM. This CDR3 spans 14 amino acids. The sample is drawn from a study of human T cells and chemical hapten exposure. Study-wide findings and caveats: Relative to controls, expanded TCRs formed significantly more large CDR3 similarity clusters.

Stated time point: pre-sensitization, week 0. Stated treatment: therapeutic diphenylcyclopropenone sensitization with weekly scalp DPC. Only after blood had been drawn was each patch test applied. The starting material was whole blood, obtained in connection with sensitization to the hapten diphenylcyclopropenone (DPC). The chain combines TRBV28 with TRBJ1-5; D might be TRBD1 (6 bases). This clonotype originated in a woman aged 30 to 39 with alopecia areata. Some clones in this sample may be carry-over from other donors' samples. CDR3 amino acids: CASSIGGGNQPQHF. CDR3 in DNA: TGTGCCAGCAGTATAGGGGGTGGCAATCAGCCCCAGCATTTT.